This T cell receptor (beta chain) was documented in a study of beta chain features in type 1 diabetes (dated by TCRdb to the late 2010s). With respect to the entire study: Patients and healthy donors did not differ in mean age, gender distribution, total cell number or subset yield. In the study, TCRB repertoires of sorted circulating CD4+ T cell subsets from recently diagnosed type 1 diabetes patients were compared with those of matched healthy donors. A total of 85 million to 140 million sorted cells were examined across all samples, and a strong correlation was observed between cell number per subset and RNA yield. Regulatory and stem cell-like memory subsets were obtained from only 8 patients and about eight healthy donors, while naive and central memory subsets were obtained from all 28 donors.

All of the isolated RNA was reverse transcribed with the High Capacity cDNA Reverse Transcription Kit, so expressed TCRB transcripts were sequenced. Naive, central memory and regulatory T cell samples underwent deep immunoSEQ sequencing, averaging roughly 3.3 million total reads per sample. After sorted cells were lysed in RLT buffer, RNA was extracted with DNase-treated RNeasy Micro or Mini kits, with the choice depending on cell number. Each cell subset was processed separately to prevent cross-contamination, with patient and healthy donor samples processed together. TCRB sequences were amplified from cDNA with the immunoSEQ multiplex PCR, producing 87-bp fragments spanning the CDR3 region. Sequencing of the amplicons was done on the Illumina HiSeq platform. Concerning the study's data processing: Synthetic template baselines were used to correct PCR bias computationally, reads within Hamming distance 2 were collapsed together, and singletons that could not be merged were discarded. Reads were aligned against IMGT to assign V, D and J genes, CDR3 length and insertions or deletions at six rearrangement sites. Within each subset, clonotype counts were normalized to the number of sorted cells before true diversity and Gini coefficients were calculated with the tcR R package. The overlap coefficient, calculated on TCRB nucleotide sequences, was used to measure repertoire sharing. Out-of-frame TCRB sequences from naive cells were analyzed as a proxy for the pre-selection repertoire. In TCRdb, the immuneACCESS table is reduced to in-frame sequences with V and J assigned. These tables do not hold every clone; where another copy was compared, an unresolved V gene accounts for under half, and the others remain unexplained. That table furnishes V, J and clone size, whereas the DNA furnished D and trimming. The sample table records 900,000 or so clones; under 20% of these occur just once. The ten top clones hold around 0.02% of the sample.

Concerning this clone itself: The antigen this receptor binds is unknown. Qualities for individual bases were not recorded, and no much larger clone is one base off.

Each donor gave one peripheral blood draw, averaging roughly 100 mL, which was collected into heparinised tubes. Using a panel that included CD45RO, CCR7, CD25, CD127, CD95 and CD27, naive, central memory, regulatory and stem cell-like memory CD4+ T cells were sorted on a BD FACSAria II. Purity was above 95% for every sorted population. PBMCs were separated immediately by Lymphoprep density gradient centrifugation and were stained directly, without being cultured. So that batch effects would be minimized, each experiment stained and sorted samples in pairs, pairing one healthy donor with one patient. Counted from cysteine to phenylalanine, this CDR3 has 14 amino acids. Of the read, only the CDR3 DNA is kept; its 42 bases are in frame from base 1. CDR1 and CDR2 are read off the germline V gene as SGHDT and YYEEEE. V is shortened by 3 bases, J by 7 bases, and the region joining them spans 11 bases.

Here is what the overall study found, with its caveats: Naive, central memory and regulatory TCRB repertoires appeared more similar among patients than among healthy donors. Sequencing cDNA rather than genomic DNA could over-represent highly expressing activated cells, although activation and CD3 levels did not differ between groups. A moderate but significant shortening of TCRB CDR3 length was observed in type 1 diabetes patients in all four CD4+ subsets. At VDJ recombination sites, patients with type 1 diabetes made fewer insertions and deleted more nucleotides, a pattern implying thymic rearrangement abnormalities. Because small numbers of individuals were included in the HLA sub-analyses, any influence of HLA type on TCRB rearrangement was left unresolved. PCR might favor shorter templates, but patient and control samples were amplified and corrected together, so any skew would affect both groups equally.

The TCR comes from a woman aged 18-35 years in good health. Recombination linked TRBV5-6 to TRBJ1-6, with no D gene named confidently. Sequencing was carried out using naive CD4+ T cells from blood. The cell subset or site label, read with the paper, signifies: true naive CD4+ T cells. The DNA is TGTGCCAGCAGCTATGGACGGTGGAATTCACCCCTCCACTTT. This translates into CASSYGRWNSPLHF.